This passage covers 9 T cell receptor beta chains from one sample sequenced in a study of blood T cell repertoires in COVID-19. The data were produced by immunoSEQ multiplex PCR, yet TCRdb's version contains in-frame clones alone and is incomplete. The data hold around 100,000 clones, with roughly nine tenths observed a single time. The sequenced sample consisted of peripheral blood. The receptors originated from a human donor in a cohort sampled during active COVID-19.

The V call is TRBV2, the J call TRBJ1-1, with D perhaps TRBD1 (5 bases). V lost 4 bases and J lost 6, with 15 bases in between. CDR3 length: 14 amino acids. Germline V CDR1 and CDR2: SNHLY, FYNNEI. This CDR3 is CASSAGRGYPEAFF. The CDR3 DNA reads as TGTGCCAGCAGTGCGGGACGGGGGTATCCTGAAGCTTTCTTT.

The genes are TRBV28 and TRBJ2-2; 7 bases line up with TRBD1. With 8 bases clipped from V and 4 bases from J, the junction kept 7 bases outside the gene matches. Per the germline V gene, CDR1 is MDHEN and CDR2 is SYDVKM. The CDR3 consists of 14 residues. CDR3 coding DNA: TGTGCCAGCCGACAGGGAGTTGGCACCGGGGAGCTGTTTTTT. It is translated as CASRQGVGTGELFF.

The chain employs TRBV13 and TRBJ2-7; possible D gene TRBD1, 5 bases. The CDR3 extends over 14 amino acids. Germline lookup yields CDR1 PRHDT and CDR2 FYEKMQ (reference sequence). V was shortened by 5 bases and J by 0 bases, with 11 bases between the two germline ends. This CDR3 reads CASSTFTGSYEQYF. CDR3 coding DNA: TGTGCCAGCAGCACGTTTACAGGCTCCTACGAGCAGTACTTC.

The V and J genes are TRBV28 and TRBJ2-1, with unresolved D. V lost 4 bases and J lost 10, with 8 bases in between. The CDR3 has 11 residues. In germline, CDR1 is MDHEN, CDR2 SYDVKM. The DNA of the CDR3 is TGTGCCAGCAGTTCGCTACAGGAGCAGTTCTTC. It translates to CASSSLQEQFF. Based on the CDR3 plus reference TRBV28 and TRBJ2-1, the full variable domain is DVKVTQSSRYLVKRTGEKVFLECVQDMDHENMFWYRQDPGLGLRLIYFSYDVKMKEKGDIPEGYSVSREKKERFSLILESASTNQTSMYLCASSSLQEQFFGPGTRLTVL.

The gene calls are TRBV2 and TRBJ2-3; the match to TRBD2 covers 11 bases. CDR3 size: 17 residues. The J segment lost 0 bases and the V segment lost 6 bases, leaving 8 bases of the junction unmatched. CDR1 is SNHLY, CDR2 FYNNEI, per germline. In nucleotides, the CDR3 is TGTGCCAGCAGAGATCTTGGACTAGCGGGTAGCACAGATACGCAGTATTTT. It yields the protein CASRDLGLAGSTDTQYF.

V usage is TRBV19 and J usage is TRBJ2-5; 10 bases fit TRBD1. After removal of 0 bases from V and 4 bases from J, the junction contained 5 bases not matched to a gene. CDR1 and CDR2 (germline): LNHDA, SQIVND (reference sequence). The CDR3 length is 16 residues. The chain's CDR3 is CASSIEWTGGRETQYF. The DNA for the CDR3 is TGTGCCAGTAGTATAGAATGGACAGGGGGTAGAGAGACCCAGTACTTC.

Turning to this clone: The same CDR3 is also encoded by other DNA sequences in this sample. The rearrangement uses TRBV5-1 and TRBJ2-7; weak D call: TRBD1 (6 bases). CDR3 length: 13 amino acids. With 2 bases removed from V and 3 bases from J, the gap between germline ends came to 9 bases. CDR1 is SGHRS and CDR2 is YFSETQ in the germline V gene. This CDR3 is CASSFQGNYEQYF. CDR3 sequence (DNA): TGCGCCAGCAGCTTTCAGGGGAACTACGAGCAGTACTTC. The variable domain in full, completed from reference TRBV5-1 and TRBJ2-7, reads KAGVTQTPRYLIKTRGQQVTLSCSPISGHRSVSWYQQTPGQGLQFLFEYFSETQRNKGNFPGRFSGRQFSNSRSEMNVSTLELGDSALYLCASSFQGNYEQYFGPGTRLTVT.

The chain has TRBV9 and TRBJ1-3; 9 bases are shared with TRBD1. Germline V lookup: CDR1 SGDLS, CDR2 YYNGEE. The CDR3 loop spans 17 amino acids. V gave up 4 bases and J gave up 1 base; unmatched junction bases: 9. The CDR3 DNA follows: TGTGCCAGCAGCCCGCGGGACAGGGTCTTATCTGGAAACACCATATATTTT. Protein sequence: CASSPRDRVLSGNTIYF. The full variable domain, its missing parts supplied by reference TRBV9 and TRBJ1-3, is DSGVTQTPKHLITATGQRVTLRCSPRSGDLSVYWYQQSLDQGLQFLIQYYNGEERAKGNILERFSAQQFPDLHSELNLSSLELGDSALYFCASSPRDRVLSGNTIYFGEGSWLTVV.

The V and J genes are TRBV28 and TRBJ2-6; D perhaps matches TRBD1 (7 bases). Trimming stripped 1 base from V and 2 bases from J, with 24 bases between. Per the germline V gene, CDR1 is MDHEN and CDR2 is SYDVKM. The CDR3 totals 21 residues. The CDR3 DNA follows: TGTGCCAGCAGTTTATTGGTTCCCACCTGGAGGGGGCTGACTGGGGCCAACGTCCTGACTTTC. It specifies CASSLLVPTWRGLTGANVLTF.